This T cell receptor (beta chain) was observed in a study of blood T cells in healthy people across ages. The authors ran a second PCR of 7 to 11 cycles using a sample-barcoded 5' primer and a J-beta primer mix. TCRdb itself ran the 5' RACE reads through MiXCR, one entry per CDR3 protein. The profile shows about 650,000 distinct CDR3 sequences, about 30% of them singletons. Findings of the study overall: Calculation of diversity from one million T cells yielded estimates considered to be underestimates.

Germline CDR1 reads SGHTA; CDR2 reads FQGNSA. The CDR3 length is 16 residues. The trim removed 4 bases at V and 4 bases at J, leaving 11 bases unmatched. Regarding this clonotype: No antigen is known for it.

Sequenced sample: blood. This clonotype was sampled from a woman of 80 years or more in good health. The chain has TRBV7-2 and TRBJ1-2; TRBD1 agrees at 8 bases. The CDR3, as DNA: TGTGCCAGCAGCTCACCGCGACAGGGGCTTGTCTATGGCTACACCTTC. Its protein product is CASSSPRQGLVYGYTF.